This T cell receptor beta chain was observed in a study of T cells after yellow fever vaccination. A 5'RACE template-switching step, the method used to make TCR cDNA, added a universal primer site and UMIs. One entry per CDR3 protein, called by TCRdb with MiXCR from the 5' RACE reads. The sample has about 240,000 distinct CDR3 sequences, 6% to 7.5% seen once. Germline V gene sequence: CDR1 ENHRY, CDR2 SYGVKD. CDR3 length equals 12 residues. Trimming shortened V by 8 bases and J by 0 bases, and 8 bases separated the two germline ends. For this clonotype: Antigen specificity is unknown.

Regarding the study as a whole: FACS-sorted repertoires might harbor abundant contaminating clonotypes from the bulk population.

The chain links TRBV10-3 to TRBJ2-7; TRBD2 might be the D (6 bases). The sequencing here drew on CD4+ T cells sorted from PBMCs, taken 15 days after the yellow fever booster vaccination. The receptor was derived from a man under 40 who received the YFV17D yellow fever vaccine. CDR3 sequence reads: CAIGGTSYEQYF. The CDR3 DNA follows: TGTGCCATCGGAGGGACCTCCTACGAGCAGTACTTC.